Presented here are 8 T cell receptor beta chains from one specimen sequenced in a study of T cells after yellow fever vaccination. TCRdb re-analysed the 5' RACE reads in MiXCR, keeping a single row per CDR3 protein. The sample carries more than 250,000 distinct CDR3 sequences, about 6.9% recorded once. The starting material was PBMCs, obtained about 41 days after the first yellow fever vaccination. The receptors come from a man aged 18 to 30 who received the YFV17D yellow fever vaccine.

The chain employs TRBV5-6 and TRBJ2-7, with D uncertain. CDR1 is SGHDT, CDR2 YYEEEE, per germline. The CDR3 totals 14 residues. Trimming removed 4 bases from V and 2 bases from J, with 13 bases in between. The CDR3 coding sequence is TGTGCCAGCAGCGACACATGGCCGGCCTACGAGCAGTACTTC. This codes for CASSDTWPAYEQYF.

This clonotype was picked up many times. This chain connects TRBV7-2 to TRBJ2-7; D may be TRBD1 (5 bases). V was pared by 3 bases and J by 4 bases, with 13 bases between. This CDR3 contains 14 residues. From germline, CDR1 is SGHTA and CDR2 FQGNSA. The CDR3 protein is CASSLAAGKYEQYF. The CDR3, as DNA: TGTGCCAGCAGCTTGGCGGCAGGGAAATACGAGCAGTACTTC.

The CDR3 DNA is TGTGCCAGCAGCTTAACGTTTGCAACCGGGACAGATACGCAGTATTTT. Translated, it gives CASSLTFATGTDTQYF. The rearrangement links TRBV7-3 to TRBJ2-3; D is ambiguous. Deletions cut 0 bases from V and 3 bases from J, with 13 bases between. Per germline, CDR1 SGHTA and CDR2 FQGTGA. The CDR3 is 16 residues long.

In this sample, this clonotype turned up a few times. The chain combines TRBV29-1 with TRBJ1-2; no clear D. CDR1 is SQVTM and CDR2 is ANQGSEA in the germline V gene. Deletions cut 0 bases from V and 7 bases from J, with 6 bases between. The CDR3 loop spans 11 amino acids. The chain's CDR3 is CSVEENLGYTF. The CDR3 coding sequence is TGCAGCGTTGAAGAGAACCTTGGCTACACCTTC. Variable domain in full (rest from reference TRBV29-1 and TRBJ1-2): SAVISQKPSRDICQRGTSLTIQCQVDSQVTMMFWYRQQPGQSLTLIATANQGSEATYESGFVIDKFPISRPNLTFSTLTVSNMSPEDSSIYLCSVEENLGYTFGSGTRLTVV.

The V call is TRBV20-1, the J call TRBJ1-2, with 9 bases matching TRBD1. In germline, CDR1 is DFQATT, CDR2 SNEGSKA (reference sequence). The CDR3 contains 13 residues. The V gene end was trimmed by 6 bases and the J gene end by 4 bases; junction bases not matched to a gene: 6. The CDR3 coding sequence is TGCAGTGCCGCCCTGGACAGGGGCTATGGCTACACCTTC. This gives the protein CSAALDRGYGYTF.

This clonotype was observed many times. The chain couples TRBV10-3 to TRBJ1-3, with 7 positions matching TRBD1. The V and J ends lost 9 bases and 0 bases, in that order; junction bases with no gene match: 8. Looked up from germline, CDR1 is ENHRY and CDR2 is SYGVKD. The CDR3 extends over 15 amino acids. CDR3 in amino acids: CAIRQGLGSGNTIYF. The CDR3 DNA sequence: TGTGCCATAAGACAGGGTCTCGGCTCTGGAAACACCATATATTTT.

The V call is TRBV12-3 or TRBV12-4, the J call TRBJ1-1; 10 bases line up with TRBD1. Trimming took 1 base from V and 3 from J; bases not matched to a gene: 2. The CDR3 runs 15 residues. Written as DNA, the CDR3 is TGTGCCAGCAGTTTAGGGGACAGGGGTTACACTGAAGCTTTCTTT. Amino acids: CASSLGDRGYTEAFF.

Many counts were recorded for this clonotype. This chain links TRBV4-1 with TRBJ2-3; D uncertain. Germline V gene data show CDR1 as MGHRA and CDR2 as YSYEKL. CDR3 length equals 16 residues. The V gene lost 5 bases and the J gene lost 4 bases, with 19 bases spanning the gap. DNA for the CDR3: TGCGCCAGCAGCGGAGACGGGTTCAGAGAGGCAGATACGCAGTATTTT. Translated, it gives CASSGDGFREADTQYF.